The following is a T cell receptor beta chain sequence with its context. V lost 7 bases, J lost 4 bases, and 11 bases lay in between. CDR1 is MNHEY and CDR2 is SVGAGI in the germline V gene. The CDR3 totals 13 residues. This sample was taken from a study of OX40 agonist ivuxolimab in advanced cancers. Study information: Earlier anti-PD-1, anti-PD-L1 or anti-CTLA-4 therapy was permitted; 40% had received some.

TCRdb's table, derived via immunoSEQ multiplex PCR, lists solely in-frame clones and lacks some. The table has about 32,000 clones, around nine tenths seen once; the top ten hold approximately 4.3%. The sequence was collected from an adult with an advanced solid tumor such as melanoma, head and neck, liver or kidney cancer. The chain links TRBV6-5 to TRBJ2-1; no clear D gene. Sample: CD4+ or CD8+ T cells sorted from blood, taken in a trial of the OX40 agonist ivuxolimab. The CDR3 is CASIRVGYNEQFF. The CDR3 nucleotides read TGTGCCAGCATAAGGGTGGGTTACAATGAGCAGTTCTTC.